A selection of T cell receptor beta chains follows, all from one sample in a study of blood T cell repertoires in COVID-19. Produced via immunoSEQ multiplex PCR; TCRdb's table is partial and in-frame only. The sample lists over 130,000 clones; 70% to 80% were seen once. The sequenced sample was peripheral blood. The receptors were sampled from a man aged 45-65 years with acute or convalescent COVID-19. CDR3s include the opening cysteine and the closing phenylalanine or tryptophan. For some rows the clone size is stated as once, few or many, or as a class when expanded; others skip it.

.	TRBV24-1	TRBJ1-3	CATSDSTGGSGNTIYF
.	TRBV23-1	TRBJ1-4	CASSRPVRAINEKLFF
few	TRBV7-8	TRBJ2-3	CASSLGWTSGLDTQYF
.	TRBV5-4	TRBJ1-1	CASRLTGENTEAFF
.	TRBV27	TRBJ1-1	CASSLSRGDRGETKNTEAFF
.	TRBV5-5	TRBJ2-7	CASSGGPGSYEQYF
.	TRBV28	TRBJ1-5	CASSLLAPAQPQHF
.	TRBV12-5	TRBJ2-2	CASGLADTSGVTGGELFF
.	TRBV7-2	TRBJ1-2	CASSGGGPGASRGYTF
.	TRBV7-6	TRBJ1-5	CASSLDPRGASNQPQHF
.	TRBV7-6	TRBJ2-7	CASSLKRGVFPLSYEQYF
.	TRBV18	TRBJ1-1	CASSPEVGAQDTEAFF
.	TRBV9	TRBJ1-2	CASSALTGYGYTF
once	TRBV6-5	TRBJ1-5	CASSQQGGNQPQHF
.	TRBV2	TRBJ1-1	CASRVGQENTEAFF
.	TRBV3-1/TRBV3-2	TRBJ2-6	CASSPLAGGRWANVLTF
.	TRBV6-5	TRBJ1-6	CASSYDRPLRSPLHF
.	TRBV30	TRBJ1-3	CAWGPGANTIYF
.	TRBV5-1	TRBJ1-1	CASSPGTGWVTEAFF
few	TRBV19	TRBJ2-5	CASSLRDQETQYF
once	TRBV12-3/TRBV12-4	TRBJ2-5	CASTPRREETQYF
.	TRBV19	TRBJ1-5	CASSILSQPQHF
once	TRBV2	TRBJ1-3	CASRGTNGNTIYF
.	TRBV10-2	TRBJ1-6	CASSDRENSPLHF
.	TRBV5-1	TRBJ1-2	CASSLGEIAGGANYGYTF
.	TRBV7-9	TRBJ1-2	CASSFGENYGYTF
many	TRBV4-2	TRBJ1-2	CASSQDRGNYGYTF
.	TRBV30	TRBJ1-4	CAWSVPATNEKLFF
.	TRBV20-1	TRBJ1-1	CSASTFVGASEAFF
.	TRBV30	TRBJ1-5	CAWSGGTDQPQHF
few	TRBV11-2	TRBJ2-2	CASSNLRGAGELFF
few	TRBV4-1	TRBJ2-2	CASSGLRGRTGELFF
.	TRBV11-2	TRBJ2-7	CASSTWTGYSDEQYF
.	TRBV6-1	TRBJ2-7	CASSELVYAIYEQYF
.	TRBV7-3	TRBJ2-5	CASAGGGEETQYF
.	TRBV5-1	TRBJ1-1	CASSLGALEEAFF
few	TRBV30	TRBJ1-5	CAWSHRVDQPQHF
.	TRBV29-1	TRBJ1-2	CSVLVQGDDYGYTF
.	TRBV7-3	TRBJ1-5	CASSLTGNQPQHF
.	TRBV25-1	TRBJ2-4	CASSEWRTGNANIQYF
.	TRBV21-1	TRBJ2-5	CASSKEARGLMVGQETQYF
.	TRBV5-1	TRBJ2-2	CASSRDRGVGELFF
.	TRBV27	TRBJ1-4	CASAKRGMTGANEKLFF
.	TRBV6-5	TRBJ2-3	CASSKGTGGTDTQYF
once	TRBV25-1	TRBJ1-6	CASIEGGTGDSPLHF
.	TRBV3-1/TRBV3-2	TRBJ1-4	CASSQGVLSEKLFF
.	TRBV19	TRBJ2-5	CASRTGEETQYF
.	TRBV27	TRBJ1-1	CASSPIFPPGGKDTEAFF
.	TRBV5-1	TRBJ1-2	CASSLADQSFYGYTF
few	TRBV30	TRBJ1-3	CAWSLPSGGNTIYF
.	TRBV3-1/TRBV3-2	TRBJ2-7	CASSQGGQGFNEQYF
few	TRBV18	TRBJ1-1	CASSPGHPTNTEAFF